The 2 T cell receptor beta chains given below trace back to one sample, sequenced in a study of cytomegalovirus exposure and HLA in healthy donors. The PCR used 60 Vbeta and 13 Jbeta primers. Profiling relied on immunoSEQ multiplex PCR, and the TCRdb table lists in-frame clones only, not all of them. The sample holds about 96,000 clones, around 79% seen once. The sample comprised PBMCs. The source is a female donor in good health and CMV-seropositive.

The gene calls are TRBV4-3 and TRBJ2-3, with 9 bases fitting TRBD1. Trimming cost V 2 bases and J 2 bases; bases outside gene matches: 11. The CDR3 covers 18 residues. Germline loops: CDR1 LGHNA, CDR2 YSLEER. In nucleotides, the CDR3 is TGCGCCAGCAGCCAAAACGCACCGGGACAGGGACTCACAGATACGCAGTATTTT. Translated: CASSQNAPGQGLTDTQYF.

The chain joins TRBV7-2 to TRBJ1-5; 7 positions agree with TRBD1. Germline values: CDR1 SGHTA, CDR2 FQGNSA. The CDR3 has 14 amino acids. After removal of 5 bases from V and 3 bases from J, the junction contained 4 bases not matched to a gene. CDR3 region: CASSMGQFNQPQHF. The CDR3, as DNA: TGTGCCAGCAGCATGGGACAGTTCAATCAGCCCCAGCATTTT.